This T cell receptor beta chain came from a study of glioma-infiltrating T cells. There are many counts of this clonotype. Amplification of TCR alpha and beta CDR3 regions from RNA used iRepertoire nested multiplex PCR. TCRdb redid the calling of the multiplex PCR reads with MiXCR, one entry per CDR3 protein. The sample includes 40,000 or so distinct CDR3 sequences, around 20% of them seen just once. Germline V gene lookup returns CDR1 MNHNS and CDR2 SASEGT. The CDR3 sequence is 14 residues long. Between the trimmed V and J ends, which lost 5 bases and 7 bases, there was a span of 12 bases. The gene calls are TRBV6-1 and TRBJ1-6; D gene ambiguous. The sequence came from a human donor with low-grade glioma or glioblastoma, undergoing nonglioma brain surgery, or in good health (not recorded which). The material sequenced was glioma tissue, nonneoplastic brain tissue, or PBMCs (not recorded which). This CDR3 is CASSSDGQNSPLHF. The CDR3 nucleotides read TGTGCCAGCAGTTCAGACGGCCAAAATTCACCCCTCCACTTT.